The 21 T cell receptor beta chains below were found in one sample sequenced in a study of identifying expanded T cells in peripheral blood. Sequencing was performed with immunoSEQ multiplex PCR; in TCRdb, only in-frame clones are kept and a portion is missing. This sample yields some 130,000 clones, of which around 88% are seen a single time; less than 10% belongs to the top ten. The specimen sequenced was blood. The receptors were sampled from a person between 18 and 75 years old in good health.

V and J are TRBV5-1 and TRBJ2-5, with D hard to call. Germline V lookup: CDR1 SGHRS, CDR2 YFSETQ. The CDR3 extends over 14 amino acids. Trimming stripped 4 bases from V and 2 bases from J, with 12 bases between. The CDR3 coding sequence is TGCGCCAGCAGCCATACTGACACGCAAGAGACCCAGTACTTC. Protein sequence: CASSHTDTQETQYF. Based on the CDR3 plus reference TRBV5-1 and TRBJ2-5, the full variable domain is KAGVTQTPRYLIKTRGQQVTLSCSPISGHRSVSWYQQTPGQGLQFLFEYFSETQRNKGNFPGRFSGRQFSNSRSEMNVSTLELGDSALYLCASSHTDTQETQYFGPGTRLLVL.

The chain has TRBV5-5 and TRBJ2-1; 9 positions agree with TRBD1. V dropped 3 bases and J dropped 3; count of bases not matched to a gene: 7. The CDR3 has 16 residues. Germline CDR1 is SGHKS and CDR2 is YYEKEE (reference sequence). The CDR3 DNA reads TGTGCCAGCAGCTCGGGGACAGGGTATATCTACAATGAGCAGTTCTTC. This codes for CASSSGTGYIYNEQFF. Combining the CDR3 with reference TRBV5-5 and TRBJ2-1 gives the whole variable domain DAGVTQSPTHLIKTRGQQVTLRCSPISGHKSVSWYQQVLGQGPQFIFQYYEKEERGRGNFPDRFSARQFPNYSSELNVNALLLGDSALYLCASSSGTGYIYNEQFFGPGTRLTVL.

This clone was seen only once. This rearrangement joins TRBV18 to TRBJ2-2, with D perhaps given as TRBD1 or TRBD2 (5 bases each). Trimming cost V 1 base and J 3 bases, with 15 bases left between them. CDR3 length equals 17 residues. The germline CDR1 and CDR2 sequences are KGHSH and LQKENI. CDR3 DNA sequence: TGTGCCAGCTCACCACTCAGCCGGGACCGGGACACCGGGGAGCTGTTTTTT. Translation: CASSPLSRDRDTGELFF.

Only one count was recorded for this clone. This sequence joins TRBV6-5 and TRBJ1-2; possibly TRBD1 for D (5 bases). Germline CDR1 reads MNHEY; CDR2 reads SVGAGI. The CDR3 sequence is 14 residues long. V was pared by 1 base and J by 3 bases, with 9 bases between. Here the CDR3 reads CASSYFQGDYGYTF. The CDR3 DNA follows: TGTGCCAGCAGTTACTTTCAGGGCGACTATGGCTACACCTTC.

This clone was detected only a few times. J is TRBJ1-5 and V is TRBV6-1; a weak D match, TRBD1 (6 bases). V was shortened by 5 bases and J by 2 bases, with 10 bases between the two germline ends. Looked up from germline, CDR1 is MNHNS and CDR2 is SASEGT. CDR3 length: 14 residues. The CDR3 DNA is TGTGCCAGCAGTTCCCGACAGGGCAATCAGCCCCAGCATTTT. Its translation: CASSSRQGNQPQHF.

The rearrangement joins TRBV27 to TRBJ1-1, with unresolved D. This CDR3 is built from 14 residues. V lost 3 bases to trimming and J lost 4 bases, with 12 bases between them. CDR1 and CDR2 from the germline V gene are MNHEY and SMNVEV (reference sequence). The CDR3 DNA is TGTGCCAGCAGTTTCATCCAAAGCCCCACTGAAGCTTTCTTT. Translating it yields CASSFIQSPTEAFF.

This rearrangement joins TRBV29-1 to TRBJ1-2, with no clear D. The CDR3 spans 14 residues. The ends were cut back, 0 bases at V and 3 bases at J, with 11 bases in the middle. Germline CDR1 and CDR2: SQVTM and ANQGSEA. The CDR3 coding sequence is TGCAGCGTTGAAGATCGAACGCGAGACTATGGCTACACCTTC. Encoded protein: CSVEDRTRDYGYTF.

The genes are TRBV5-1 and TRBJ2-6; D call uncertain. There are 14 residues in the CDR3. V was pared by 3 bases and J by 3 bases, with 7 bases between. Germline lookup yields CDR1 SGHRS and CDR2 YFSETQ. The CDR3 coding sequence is TGCGCCAGCAGCTCGTCAGTTGGGGCCAACGTCCTGACTTTC. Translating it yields CASSSSVGANVLTF. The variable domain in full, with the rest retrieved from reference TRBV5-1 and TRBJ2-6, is KAGVTQTPRYLIKTRGQQVTLSCSPISGHRSVSWYQQTPGQGLQFLFEYFSETQRNKGNFPGRFSGRQFSNSRSEMNVSTLELGDSALYLCASSSSVGANVLTFGAGSRLTVL.

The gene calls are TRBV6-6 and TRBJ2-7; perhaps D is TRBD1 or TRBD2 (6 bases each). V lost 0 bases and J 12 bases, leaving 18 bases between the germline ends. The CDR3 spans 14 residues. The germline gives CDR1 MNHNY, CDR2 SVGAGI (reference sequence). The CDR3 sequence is CASSYSVRGGGGYF. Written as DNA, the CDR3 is TGTGCCAGCAGTTACTCGGTCAGGGGAGGAGGTGGGTACTTC.

DNA of the CDR3: TGTGCCAGCAGCTTTAGTGGTTTAGAGGGCTACACCTTC. This translates into CASSFSGLEGYTF. The chain joins TRBV7-9 to TRBJ1-2; D remains unclear. CDR3 length: 13 residues. Germline V gene sequence: CDR1 SEHNR, CDR2 FQNEAQ (reference sequence). Between the trimmed V and J ends, which lost 3 bases and 8 bases, there was a span of 13 bases. Drawing the rest from reference TRBV7-9 and TRBJ1-2, the complete variable domain is DTGVSQNPRHKITKRGQNVTFRCDPISEHNRLYWYRQTLGQGPEFLTYFQNEAQLEKSRLLSDRFSAERPKGSFSTLEIQRTEQGDSAMYLCASSFSGLEGYTFGSGTRLTVV.

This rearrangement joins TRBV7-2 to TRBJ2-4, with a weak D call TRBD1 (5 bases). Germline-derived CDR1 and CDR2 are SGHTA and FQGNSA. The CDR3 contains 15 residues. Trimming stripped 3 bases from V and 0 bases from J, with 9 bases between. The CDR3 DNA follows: TGTGCCAGCAGCTTGACAGTTCTAGCCAAAAACATTCAGTACTTC. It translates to CASSLTVLAKNIQYF.

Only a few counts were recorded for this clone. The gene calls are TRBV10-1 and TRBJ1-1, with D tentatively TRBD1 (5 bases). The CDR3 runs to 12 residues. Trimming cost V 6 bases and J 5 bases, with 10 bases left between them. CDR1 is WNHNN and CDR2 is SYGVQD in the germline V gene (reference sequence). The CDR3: CASRQVGTEAFF. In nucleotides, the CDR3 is TGCGCCAGCAGACAGGTTGGGACTGAAGCTTTCTTT.

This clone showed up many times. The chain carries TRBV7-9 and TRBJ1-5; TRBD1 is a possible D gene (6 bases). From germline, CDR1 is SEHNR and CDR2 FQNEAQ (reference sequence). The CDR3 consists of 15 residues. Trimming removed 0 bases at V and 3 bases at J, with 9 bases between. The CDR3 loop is CASSLAQGPNQPQHF. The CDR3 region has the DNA TGTGCCAGCAGCTTAGCTCAGGGGCCCAATCAGCCCCAGCATTTT.

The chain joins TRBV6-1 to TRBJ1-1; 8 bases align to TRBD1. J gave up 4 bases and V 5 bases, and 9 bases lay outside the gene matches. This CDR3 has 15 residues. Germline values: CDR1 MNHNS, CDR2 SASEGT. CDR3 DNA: TGTGCCAGCAGTCAAGGACAGGGCTCGGGCACTGAAGCTTTCTTT. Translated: CASSQGQGSGTEAFF.

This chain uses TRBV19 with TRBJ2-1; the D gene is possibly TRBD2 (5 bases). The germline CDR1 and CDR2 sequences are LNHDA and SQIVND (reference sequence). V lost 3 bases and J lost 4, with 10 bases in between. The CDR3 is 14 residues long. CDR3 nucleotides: TGTGCCAGTAGTATGACCGAGCGGTACAATGAGCAGTTCTTC. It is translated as CASSMTERYNEQFF.

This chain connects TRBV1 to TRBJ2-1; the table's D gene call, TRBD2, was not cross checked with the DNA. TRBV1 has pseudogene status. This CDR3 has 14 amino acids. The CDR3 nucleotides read TGCACCAGCAGCCAAGAAAGGACTACCCCTGAGCAGTTCTTC. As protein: CTSSQERTTPEQFF.

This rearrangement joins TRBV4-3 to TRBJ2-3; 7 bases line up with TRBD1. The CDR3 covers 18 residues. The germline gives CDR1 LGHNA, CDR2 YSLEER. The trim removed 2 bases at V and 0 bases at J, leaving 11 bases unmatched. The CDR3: CASSQYLLDRASTDTQYF. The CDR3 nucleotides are TGCGCCAGCAGCCAATACCTCCTCGACAGGGCTAGCACAGATACGCAGTATTTT.

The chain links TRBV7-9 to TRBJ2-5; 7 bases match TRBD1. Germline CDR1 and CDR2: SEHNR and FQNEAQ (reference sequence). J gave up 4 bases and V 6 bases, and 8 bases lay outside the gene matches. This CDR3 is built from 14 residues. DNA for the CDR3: TGTGCCAGCAGTATTACAGGGGTTTCAGAGACCCAGTACTTC. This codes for CASSITGVSETQYF.

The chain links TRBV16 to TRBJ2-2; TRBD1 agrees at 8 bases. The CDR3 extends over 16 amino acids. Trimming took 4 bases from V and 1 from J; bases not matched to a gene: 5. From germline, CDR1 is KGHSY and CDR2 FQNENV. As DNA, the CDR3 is TGTGCCAGCAGCCCGCCGGGGACAGGGAACACCGGGGAGCTGTTTTTT. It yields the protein CASSPPGTGNTGELFF.

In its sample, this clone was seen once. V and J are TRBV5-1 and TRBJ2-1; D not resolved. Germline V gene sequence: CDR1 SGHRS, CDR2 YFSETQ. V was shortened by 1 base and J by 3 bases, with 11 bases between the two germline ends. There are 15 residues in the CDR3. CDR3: CASSLNVPNYNEQFF. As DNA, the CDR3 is TGCGCCAGCAGCTTGAACGTTCCCAACTACAATGAGCAGTTCTTC.

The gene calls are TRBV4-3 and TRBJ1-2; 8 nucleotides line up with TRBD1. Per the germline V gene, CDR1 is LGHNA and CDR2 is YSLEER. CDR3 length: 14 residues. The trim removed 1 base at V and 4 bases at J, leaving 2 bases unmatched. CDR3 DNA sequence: TGCGCCAGCAGCCAAGCCGACAGGGGCTATGGCTACACCTTC. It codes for CASSQADRGYGYTF.